A selection of T cell receptor beta chains follows, all from one sample in a study of shared clonotypes between healthy human individuals. TCRdb's copy holds only in-frame clones and misses some; the assay was immunoSEQ multiplex PCR. Among over 800,000 clones, 80% to 95% were seen once, and the ten largest hold 20% to 30%. The sample was naive CD8+ T cells sorted from blood. These receptors were taken from a man aged 25-45 years in good health. Each CDR3 is given with its conserved first and last residue. The order of the fields is V gene, J gene, CDR3 protein.

TRBV20-1	TRBJ1-1	CSATGQLEAFF
TRBV7-2	TRBJ1-2	CASSLGTGGAFDYGYTF
TRBV18	TRBJ2-7	CASSPRTPPDEQYF
TRBV7-8	TRBJ2-6	CASSVRRYPQSRANVLTF
TRBV4-1	TRBJ1-1	CASSQEGHAVAFF
TRBV9	TRBJ1-2	CASGSYGYTF
TRBV29-1	TRBJ2-1	CSVGHRTTNEQFF
TRBV14	TRBJ2-2	CASSQRGKAGVTGELFF
TRBV7-9	TRBJ2-7	CASSRQGRSPYEQYF
TRBV21-1	TRBJ1-1	CASSARDRDDEAFF
TRBV27	TRBJ2-7	CASSVTSAYEQYF
TRBV30	TRBJ1-2	CACEGIHLRGQGNYGYTF
TRBV27	TRBJ1-2	CASSLSSPRGYGYTF
TRBV29-1	TRBJ1-1	CSVRMGTYTEAFF
TRBV7-2	TRBJ2-7	CASSLGDGPYEQYF
TRBV6-5	TRBJ2-1	CASSYGSHSYNEQFF
TRBV7-9	TRBJ2-5	CASSSLRTGPQETQYF
TRBV28	TRBJ2-7	CASSLSPGSQAGDEQYF
TRBV5-4	TRBJ2-2	CASSSTGGNNGELFF
TRBV7-2	TRBJ1-2	CASSSIQTVGRPNYGYTF
TRBV2	TRBJ2-7	CASSVGTEYF
TRBV27	TRBJ1-1	CASSDGGLTEAFF
TRBV27	TRBJ2-5	CASSSQGYQETQYF